The rows below give T cell receptor beta chains drawn from one sample of a study of cytomegalovirus exposure and HLA in healthy donors. The data were produced by immunoSEQ multiplex PCR, yet TCRdb's version contains in-frame clones alone and is incomplete. In the table there are about 130,000 clones, roughly 88% of which are singletons. The material sequenced was PBMCs. Receptors originate from a boy aged 5-17 years in good health and CMV-seronegative. The CDR3 runs from the conserved cysteine through the conserved F or W. D genes are given only for firm matches. The size entry is marked missing in some rows and otherwise reads once, few, many or a size class.

CASSHDRGQGYTF TGTGCCAGCAGCCACGACAGGGGGCAGGGCTACACCTTC TRBJ1-2 TRBV2 - TRBD1
CAISAQTGGDGYTF TGTGCCATCAGCGCACAGACAGGGGGCGATGGCTACACCTTC TRBJ1-2 TRBV10-3 once TRBD1
CAWGSQGGGSGEKLFF TGTGCCTGGGGATCCCAAGGAGGGGGCTCGGGCGAAAAACTGTTTTTT TRBJ1-4 TRBV30 - TRBD1
CASSPRTGLGHEQYF TGTGCCAGCAGCCCACGGACAGGTTTAGGGCACGAGCAGTACTTC TRBJ2-7 TRBV9 - TRBD1
CASSQGLAGGNEQFF TGTGCCAGCAGCCAGGGACTAGCGGGGGGGAATGAGCAGTTCTTC TRBJ2-1 TRBV5-4 - TRBD2
CASSLLAGGSSYEQYF TGTGCCAGCAGCTTACTAGCGGGGGGGAGTAGCTACGAGCAGTACTTC TRBJ2-7 TRBV7-2 - TRBD2
CASSGTGGLWTEAFF TGTGCCAGCAGCGGGACAGGGGGATTGTGGACTGAAGCTTTCTTT TRBJ1-1 TRBV5-4 few TRBD1
CASSQVRDSSYEQYF TGCGCCAGCAGCCAAGTCCGCGACTCCTCCTACGAGCAGTACTTC TRBJ2-7 TRBV4-1 once -
CASSLGLGNEQYF TGTGCCAGCAGCTTAGGTCTCGGGAACGAGCAGTACTTC TRBJ2-7 TRBV11-3 - -
CAWSVQISF TGTGCCTGGAGTGTACAGATCAGTTTC TRBJ2-7 TRBV30 - -
CASSSQTGGAEKLFF TGTGCCAGCAGTTCCCAGACAGGGGGAGCTGAAAAACTGTTTTTT TRBJ1-4 TRBV6-5 - TRBD1
CASSLDLVNTGELFF TGTGCCAGCAGCTTAGATCTTGTTAACACCGGGGAGCTGTTTTTT TRBJ2-2 TRBV7-6 - -
CASSLDKDTQYF TGTGCCAGCAGCTTAGATAAAGATACGCAGTATTTT TRBJ2-3 TRBV7-9 once -
CASREQGASGELFF TGTGCCAGCAGAGAACAGGGGGCGTCCGGGGAGCTGTTTTTT TRBJ2-2 TRBV7-3 - TRBD1
CASSLVGSLPPQNEQFF TGCGCCAGCAGCTTGGTCGGGAGCCTTCCCCCTCAGAATGAGCAGTTCTTC TRBJ2-1 TRBV5-1 - -
CASNPSATNEKLFF TGTGCCAGTAATCCGAGTGCAACTAATGAAAAACTGTTTTTT TRBJ1-4 TRBV19 - -
CASSSGLADSYEQYF TGTGCCAGCAGCTCGGGACTAGCGGACAGCTACGAGCAGTACTTC TRBJ2-7 TRBV9 - TRBD2
CASSTGPGEKLFF TGTGCCAGTTCGACAGGGCCGGGTGAAAAACTGTTTTTT TRBJ1-4 TRBV19 - TRBD1
CASSDSGGKGYEQYF TGTGCCAGCAGTGATTCGGGGGGGAAGGGGTACGAGCAGTACTTC TRBJ2-7 TRBV6-1 once TRBD2
CASSSDQGANIQYF TGTGCCAGCAGTTCCGATCAGGGTGCAAACATTCAGTACTTC TRBJ2-4 TRBV6-6 - -
CASSVFGQNNNEQFF TGTGCCAGCAGCGTATTCGGACAGAACAACAATGAGCAGTTCTTC TRBJ2-1 TRBV9 - -
CASSDPSGADSYNEQFF TGTGCCAGCAGTGACCCTAGCGGGGCCGACTCCTACAATGAGCAGTTCTTC TRBJ2-1 TRBV6-1 few TRBD2
CASSLEDSYNEQFF TGCGCCAGCAGCTTAGAGGACAGCTACAATGAGCAGTTCTTC TRBJ2-1 TRBV5-1 - -
CASSPTNQGLGYTF TGTGCCAGCAGTCCAACGAACCAGGGTCTTGGCTACACCTTC TRBJ1-2 TRBV5-6 - -
CASSRGTGWLRNTEAFF TGTGCCAGCAGCCGGGGGACAGGGTGGTTGCGGAACACTGAAGCTTTCTTT TRBJ1-1 TRBV5-8 - TRBD1
CASSRGQGGNTEAFF TGTGCCAGCAGCAGGGGACAGGGAGGGAACACTGAAGCTTTCTTT TRBJ1-1 TRBV5-4 - TRBD1
CASSQVPDFAFGAGVRYNEQFF TGCGCCAGCAGCCAAGTCCCCGACTTTGCCTTTGGGGCGGGAGTCCGGTACAATGAGCAGTTCTTC TRBJ2-1 TRBV4-3 - TRBD2
CASSLADSQKAYEQYF TGCGCCAGCAGCTTGGCCGACAGCCAGAAGGCCTACGAGCAGTACTTC TRBJ2-7 TRBV5-1 - -
CASSIAPPGEKLFF TGTGCCAGTAGTATAGCCCCCCCGGGGGAAAAACTGTTTTTT TRBJ1-4 TRBV19 once -
CASSTTSGKLEQYF TGTGCCAGTAGTACGACTAGCGGGAAACTCGAGCAGTACTTC TRBJ2-7 TRBV19 few TRBD2
CASSETDRSSGNTIYF TGTGCCAGCAGCGAAACGGACAGGAGCTCTGGAAACACCATATATTTT TRBJ1-3 TRBV9 - TRBD1
CASSPGPAGVETQYF TGTGCCAGCAGCCCGGGGCCAGCGGGAGTGGAGACCCAGTACTTC TRBJ2-5 TRBV14 once TRBD2
CASTFGLAGNQQFF TGCGCCAGCACTTTTGGGCTAGCGGGAAACCAGCAGTTCTTC TRBJ2-1 TRBV5-1 - TRBD2
CASSLGQRQAYNEQFF TGTGCCAGCAGCTTAGGCCAAAGACAGGCCTACAATGAGCAGTTCTTC TRBJ2-1 TRBV11-2 - -
CASSPGRMGNQPQHF TGTGCCAGCTCACCGGGGCGTATGGGCAATCAGCCCCAGCATTTT TRBJ1-5 TRBV18 - -
CASLGQGDTGELFF TGTGCCAGCCTTGGACAGGGGGACACCGGGGAGCTGTTTTTT TRBJ2-2 TRBV6-5 few TRBD1
CASSPNRGGEQYF TGTGCCAGCTCACCGAACAGGGGGGGCGAGCAGTACTTC TRBJ2-7 TRBV18 - -
CSVDSGGNYEQYF TGCAGCGTCGATAGCGGAGGGAACTACGAGCAGTACTTC TRBJ2-7 TRBV29-1 - -
CSARRGYEQYF TGCAGTGCTAGAAGGGGTTACGAGCAGTACTTC TRBJ2-7 TRBV20-1 - -
CASSFDRGGGYTF TGTGCCAGCAGTTTCGACAGGGGCGGGGGCTACACCTTC TRBJ1-2 TRBV6-1 - TRBD1
CTSSEGRDSNYGYTF TGCACCAGCAGCGAAGGCAGGGATTCTAACTATGGCTACACCTTC TRBJ1-2 TRBV1 once -
CASSLIAGREGEQFF TGTGCCAGCAGCCTAATAGCGGGGCGGGAGGGTGAGCAGTTCTTC TRBJ2-1 TRBV7-8 - TRBD2
CASSGRRDSLYYGYTF TGTGCCAGCAGCGGACGTCGGGACTCCCTATACTATGGCTACACCTTC TRBJ1-2 TRBV9 - -
CASSSDRVNEKLFF TGCGCCAGCAGCTCCGACAGGGTTAATGAAAAACTGTTTTTT TRBJ1-4 TRBV5-1 - TRBD1